The next 30 T cell receptor beta chains were all read from a single sample in a study of T cells in Graves' hyperthyroidism and ophthalmopathy. Researchers amplified the TCR beta CDR3 regions from RNA transcripts. The HTBI primer set served for first-round RT-PCR of the TCR CDR3. TCRdb redid the calling of the multiplex PCR reads with MiXCR, one entry per CDR3 protein. The table shows hundreds of thousands of distinct CDR3 sequences, with around 16% occurring only once. Sequences were obtained from blood. Receptors originate from a woman under 30 with Graves' hyperthyroidism.

The chain links TRBV20-1 to TRBJ1-5, with D maybe TRBD1 (5 bases). CDR3 length: 15 amino acids. In germline, CDR1 is DFQATT, CDR2 SNEGSKA (reference sequence). The ends were cut back, 6 bases at V and 4 bases at J, with 19 bases in the middle. CDR3 sequence reads: CSAQRGQGLNQPQHF. The CDR3 bases are TGCAGTGCCCAAAGAGGGCAGGGCCTGAATCAGCCCCAGCATTTT.

This clonotype has ten or more counts. The chain recombines TRBV3-1 with TRBJ1-5; TRBD1 might be the D (5 bases). The V end was cut by 1 base, the J end by 1 base, with 14 bases between. This CDR3 comprises 17 residues. CDR1 is LGHDT and CDR2 is YNNKEL in the germline V gene (reference sequence). The CDR3 DNA reads TGTGCCAGCAGCCAAGGGGGCGGAGGGATAAGCAATCAGCCCCAGCATTTT. Amino acid sequence: CASSQGGGGISNQPQHF.

This clonotype appeared many times. The chain joins TRBV12-3 or TRBV12-4 to TRBJ1-6, with D unclear. This CDR3 contains 15 residues. Trimming stripped 3 bases from V and 8 bases from J, with 14 bases between. CDR3 coding DNA: TGTGCCAGCAGTTTTGGCAGCGGTACTCATTCACCCCTCCACTTT. It encodes CASSFGSGTHSPLHF.

This clonotype was counted at least ten times. This sequence joins TRBV20-1 and TRBJ1-6; D possibly corresponds to TRBD1 (5 bases). Germline loops: CDR1 DFQATT, CDR2 SNEGSKA (reference sequence). The length of the CDR3 is 14 residues. V was clipped by 3 bases and J by 5 bases, with 11 bases between them. CDR3 in DNA: TGCAGTGCTAGTAGGCAGGGCGATAATTCACCCCTCCACTTT. Translation: CSASRQGDNSPLHF.

This clonotype was seen at least ten times. The chain couples TRBV12-3 or TRBV12-4 to TRBJ1-5; D call uncertain. The CDR3 totals 12 residues. The ends were cut back, 7 bases at V and 6 bases at J, with 10 bases in the middle. The CDR3 loop is CASTQEGQPQHF. DNA for the CDR3: TGTGCCAGCACCCAGGAGGGTCAGCCCCAGCATTTT.

There are many counts of this clonotype. The chain carries TRBV9 and TRBJ2-2; 8 bases fit TRBD2. CDR1 and CDR2 (germline): SGDLS, YYNGEE. The V segment lost 3 bases and the J segment 1 base; nucleotides outside the gene matches: 5. The length of the CDR3 is 16 residues. CDR3 nucleotide sequence: TGTGCCAGCAGCGGCGTTAGCGGGGAGAACACCGGGGAGCTGTTTTTT. Its protein product is CASSGVSGENTGELFF.

V is TRBV4-1 and J is TRBJ2-5, with D unclear. Germline V gene lookup returns CDR1 MGHRA and CDR2 YSYEKL. Trimming removed 2 bases from V and 4 bases from J, with 8 bases in between. The CDR3 length is 13 residues. The CDR3 coding sequence is TGCGCCAGCAGCCAACTTTTGGCAGAGACCCAGTACTTC. It codes for CASSQLLAETQYF.

The V gene is TRBV28, the J gene TRBJ2-2, with TRBD1 matching 9 bases. Germline V gene data show CDR1 as MDHEN and CDR2 as SYDVKM. The V gene end was trimmed by 3 bases and the J gene end by 3 bases; junction bases not matched to a gene: 5. This CDR3 is built from 16 residues. The CDR3 here is CASSFLRDRDTGELFF. The DNA for the CDR3 is TGTGCCAGCAGTTTCCTCCGGGACAGGGACACCGGGGAGCTGTTTTTT.

The rearrangement joins TRBV2 to TRBJ1-6, with TRBD1 identical over 9 bases. V lost 7 bases and J lost 9; bases outside the gene matches: 10. CDR1 and CDR2 from the germline V gene are SNHLY and FYNNEI. The CDR3 length is 15 residues. The CDR3 is CASTSRDRVPSPLHF. CDR3 coding DNA: TGTGCCAGCACGTCCCGGGACAGGGTTCCTTCACCCCTCCACTTT. The variable domain in full, with the rest retrieved from reference TRBV2 and TRBJ1-6, is EPEVTQTPSHQVTQMGQEVILRCVPISNHLYFYWYRQILGQKVEFLVSFYNNEISEKSEIFDDQFSVERPDGSNFTLKIRSTKLEDSAMYFCASTSRDRVPSPLHFGNGTRLTVT.

This clonotype has a count of ten or more. The genes are TRBV20-1 and TRBJ2-6; 7 bases match TRBD1. The ends lost 2 bases at V and 2 bases at J; junction bases unmatched: 12. Looked up from germline, CDR1 is DFQATT and CDR2 is SNEGSKA (reference sequence). This CDR3 spans 18 amino acids. The CDR3 DNA follows: TGCAGTGCTAGAAGTGGACAGGAACCCAGGGCTGGGGCCAACGTCCTGACTTTC. Translating gives CSARSGQEPRAGANVLTF.

This clonotype was detected only a few times. A single base separates this from a much larger clone, so it may be a read error. The chain carries TRBV12-3 or TRBV12-4 and TRBJ1-4, with D possibly matching TRBD1 (5 bases). The CDR3 is 17 residues long. The V and J ends lost 4 bases and 0 bases respectively, with 15 bases between them. In nucleotides, the CDR3 is TGTGCCAGCAGTTGGGACGGGGGTGCCGCAACTAATGAAAAACTGTTTTTT. It translates to CASSWDGGAATNEKLFF.

This clonotype was recorded a few times. V usage is TRBV18 and J usage is TRBJ2-7; 10 bases align to TRBD2. The junction had 1 base not matched to a gene; V was cut back by 3 bases and J by 5 bases. The CDR3 spans 13 residues. Germline V lookup: CDR1 KGHSH, CDR2 LQKENI. The DNA of the CDR3 is TGTGCCAGCTCACCTACTAGCGGGAACGAGCAGTACTTC. Its translation is CASSPTSGNEQYF.

This clonotype was recorded many times. This chain connects TRBV6-1 to TRBJ1-1; D gene uncertain. Trimming removed 2 bases at V and 1 base at J, with 5 bases between. The CDR3 runs to 13 residues. CDR1 and CDR2 (germline): MNHNS, SASEGT. CDR3 coding DNA: TGTGCCAGCAGTGAACTACAGAACACTGAAGCTTTCTTT. Its translation: CASSELQNTEAFF.

On this clonotype itself: Being one base from a much bigger clone, this may be a read error. The rearrangement uses TRBV30 and TRBJ1-6, with D perhaps matching TRBD1 (5 bases). V lost 7 bases to trimming and J lost 10 bases, with 14 bases between them. The CDR3 is made up of 12 amino acids. Germline loops: CDR1 GTSNPN, CDR2 SVGIG (reference sequence). The CDR3 DNA follows: TGTGCCTCGGGGCCAGGGCGGTCACCCCTCCACTTT. Encoded protein: CASGPGRSPLHF.

This clonotype was detected ten times or more. The gene calls are TRBV12-3 or TRBV12-4 and TRBJ1-6; TRBD1 is a possible D gene (5 bases). Trimming left V 6 bases short and J 6 bases short, with 9 bases between. The CDR3 has 13 residues. CDR3 bases: TGTGCCAGCAGCTGGGGGAGTAATTCACCCCTCCACTTT. Its translation: CASSWGSNSPLHF.

This clonotype turned up a few times. This chain connects TRBV6-4 to TRBJ2-7, with TRBD1 identical over 12 bases. The ends lost 7 bases at V and 3 bases at J; junction bases unmatched: 16. This CDR3 has 18 residues. Germline lookup yields CDR1 MRHNA and CDR2 SNTAGT. For the CDR3, the DNA is TGTGCCAGCACCCACGGGACAGGGGGCATTACTAGTATCTACGAGCAGTACTTC. It codes for CASTHGTGGITSIYEQYF.

This clonotype was picked up many times. J is TRBJ2-1 and V is TRBV6-5; D call uncertain. V was cut by 0 bases and J by 4 bases, with 7 bases left in between. The CDR3 consists of 14 residues. Per germline, CDR1 MNHEY and CDR2 SVGAGI. CDR3 in DNA: TGTGCCAGCAGTTACTCTCAGCTTTACAATGAGCAGTTCTTC. Translated: CASSYSQLYNEQFF.

Concerning this clonotype itself: Mismatch with germline at one junction end may stem from a read error. The chain's CDR3 is CASSGAGAVDF. The CDR3 nucleotides are TGCGCCAGCAGCGGAGCGGGGGCGGTGGACTTC. The chain links TRBV5-1 to TRBJ2-5; TRBD2 matches at 8 bases. Germline V gene lookup returns CDR1 SGHRS and CDR2 YFSETQ. CDR3 length: 11 residues.

V is TRBV28 and J is TRBJ2-5, with TRBD1 identical over 9 bases. There are 16 residues in the CDR3. CDR1 and CDR2 (germline): MDHEN, SYDVKM. Germline trimming cut 4 bases from V and 4 bases from J; bases unmatched to any gene: 10. As DNA, the CDR3 is TGTGCCAGCAGTTACCTCATGGGACAGGGAGGAGAGACCCAGTACTTC. As protein: CASSYLMGQGGETQYF.

The rearrangement links TRBV10-3 to TRBJ2-3; TRBD2 matches at 15 bases. The V gene's germline CDR1 is ENHRY and CDR2 SYGVKD. The CDR3 has 20 amino acids. Trimming removed 0 bases from V and 0 bases from J; junction bases left unmatched: 7. The CDR3 nucleotides are TGTGCCATCAGTGAGTCCAAGGGACTAGCGGGAGGCCAGAGCACAGATACGCAGTATTTT. Protein product: CAISESKGLAGGQSTDTQYF.

The V gene is TRBV6-5, the J gene TRBJ2-7, with TRBD1 matching 7 bases. The CDR3 length is 15 residues. Germline values: CDR1 MNHEY, CDR2 SVGAGI. Losses at the gene ends were 0 bases for V and 2 bases for J; bases not matched to a gene: 4. The CDR3 region has the DNA TGTGCCAGCAGTTACTCGGGGGACAGACCCTACGAGCAGTACTTC. Translation gives CASSYSGDRPYEQYF.

This clonotype showed up many times. V gene TRBV7-2 combines with J gene TRBJ2-7; D is uncertain. The CDR3 is 11 residues long. Germline CDR1 reads SGHTA; CDR2 reads FQGNSA. V was trimmed by 5 bases and J by 2 bases, leaving 4 bases between them. The CDR3 nucleotides read TGTGCCAGCAGCCCCGCCTACGAGCAGTACTTC. Translating it yields CASSPAYEQYF.

This clonotype has a handful of counts. V usage is TRBV29-1 and J usage is TRBJ2-4, with TRBD2 identical over 7 bases. This CDR3 comprises 14 residues. Trimming cost V 7 bases and J 5 bases; bases outside gene matches: 11. CDR1 is SQVTM, CDR2 ANQGSEA, per germline. The CDR3 region is CSGSGLRGENIQYF. The CDR3 DNA reads as TGCAGCGGGTCGGGGCTCCGGGGGGAAAACATTCAGTACTTC.

The chain couples TRBV2 to TRBJ1-3; D is undetermined. The CDR3 contains 15 residues. Germline V gives CDR1 SNHLY, CDR2 FYNNEI. V was cut by 5 bases and J by 1 base, with 12 bases left in between. In nucleotides, the CDR3 is TGTGCCAGCAGTAGACCTGACGGGTCTGGAAACACCATATATTTT. As protein: CASSRPDGSGNTIYF.

This sequence joins TRBV30 and TRBJ2-5; D may match TRBD1 or TRBD2 (6 bases each). Germline V lookup: CDR1 GTSNPN, CDR2 SVGIG (reference sequence). This CDR3 spans 13 amino acids. With 7 bases removed from V and 6 bases from J, the gap between germline ends came to 18 bases. The CDR3: CAYNYDRGQTQYF. The CDR3 DNA reads as TGTGCCTATAATTACGACCGGGGGCAGACCCAGTACTTC.

This clonotype came up many times. The J gene is TRBJ2-4, the V gene TRBV27, with 9 nucleotides matching TRBD1. J gave up 4 bases and V 6 bases, and 19 bases lay outside the gene matches. The CDR3 covers 19 residues. Germline assignment: CDR1 MNHEY and CDR2 SMNVEV (reference sequence). The CDR3 region is CASSPTGGGMPKGKNIQYF. DNA for the CDR3: TGTGCCAGCAGCCCCACAGGGGGCGGGATGCCTAAGGGGAAAAACATTCAGTACTTC.

J is TRBJ2-2 and V is TRBV24-1, with D tentatively TRBD2 (5 bases). V dropped 5 bases and J dropped 8 bases, with 11 bases sitting between them. Germline CDR1 KGHDR, CDR2 SFDVKD. The CDR3 sequence is 13 residues long. CDR3: CATSGRWEGELFF. The CDR3 region has the DNA TGTGCCACCAGTGGTCGCTGGGAGGGGGAGCTGTTTTTT.

This clonotype appeared many times. The J gene is TRBJ1-1, the V gene TRBV6-5; D not resolved. Germline lookup yields CDR1 MNHEY and CDR2 SVGAGI. Trimming removed 2 bases from V and 0 bases from J, with 13 bases in between. The CDR3 sequence is 16 residues long. Written as DNA, the CDR3 is TGTGCCAGCAGTTACCCCCTACAGTCTATGAACACTGAAGCTTTCTTT. It encodes CASSYPLQSMNTEAFF.

This clonotype was observed a few times. V gene TRBV20-1 combines with J gene TRBJ2-7; no definite D call. Trimming removed 2 bases at V and 2 bases at J, with 16 bases between. Germline-derived CDR1 and CDR2 are DFQATT and SNEGSKA (reference sequence). The CDR3 has 15 residues. The CDR3 loop is CSARIKGRLTYEQYF. DNA for the CDR3: TGCAGTGCTAGAATAAAGGGCAGACTCACCTACGAGCAGTACTTC.

The chain joins TRBV9 to TRBJ2-3; D gene uncertain. The V end lost 4 bases, the J end lost 0 bases, and 9 bases lay between the germline ends. Looked up from germline, CDR1 is SGDLS and CDR2 is YYNGEE. The CDR3 length is 14 residues. The CDR3 region is CASSPVPSTDTQYF. The CDR3 DNA reads TGTGCCAGCAGCCCCGTGCCTAGCACAGATACGCAGTATTTT. Full variable domain (missing parts from reference TRBV9 and TRBJ2-3): DSGVTQTPKHLITATGQRVTLRCSPRSGDLSVYWYQQSLDQGLQFLIQYYNGEERAKGNILERFSAQQFPDLHSELNLSSLELGDSALYFCASSPVPSTDTQYFGPGTRLTVL.